These 5 T cell receptor beta chains came from one sample sequenced in a study of shared clonotypes between healthy human individuals. This table comes from immunoSEQ multiplex PCR, and its TCRdb copy is limited to in-frame clones, with some not included. Among about 530,000 clones listed, approximately 79% were seen once. Input material: PBMCs. Receptors originate from a woman aged 40 to 55 in good health. Some clones in this sample may be carry-over from other donors' samples.

The CDR3 DNA reads TGTGCCAGCAGCGAGGGGACAGCGGCCTACGAGCAGTACTTC. Protein: CASSEGTAAYEQYF. The chain is built from TRBV5-4 and TRBJ2-7; 7 nucleotides line up with TRBD1. The V segment lost 4 bases and the J segment 2 bases; nucleotides outside the gene matches: 6. Per the germline V gene, CDR1 is SGHNT and CDR2 is YYREEE (reference sequence). The CDR3 totals 14 residues.

The V call is TRBV6-4, the J call TRBJ2-3; 10 positions match TRBD2. The trim removed 3 bases at V and 4 bases at J, leaving 7 bases unmatched. There are 16 residues in the CDR3. Per the germline V gene, CDR1 is MRHNA and CDR2 is SNTAGT. For the CDR3, the DNA is TGTGCCAGCAGTGAATCAAGCGGGAGGGGGCCAGATACGCAGTATTTT. Amino acids: CASSESSGRGPDTQYF.

V gene TRBV2 combines with J gene TRBJ2-1, with 8 bases that match TRBD1. V shed 4 bases, J shed 9 bases, and the junction held 11 bases outside the gene matches. Germline V lookup: CDR1 SNHLY, CDR2 FYNNEI. This CDR3 comprises 15 residues. The CDR3 DNA follows: TGTGCCAGCAGTGGAGGACAGGGAAGGGAACGTGAGCAGTTCTTC. This sequence encodes CASSGGQGREREQFF.

The chain combines TRBV4-2 with TRBJ1-3; D unresolved. Germline V gives CDR1 LGHNA, CDR2 YNFKEQ. The CDR3 covers 13 residues. Trimming shortened V by 4 bases and J by 4 bases, and 8 bases separated the two germline ends. This CDR3 is CASSPQEGNTIYF. The CDR3 nucleotides are TGTGCCAGCAGCCCGCAGGAGGGAAACACCATATATTTT.

The chain joins TRBV18 to TRBJ2-2; weak D call: TRBD1 (5 bases). From germline, CDR1 is KGHSH and CDR2 LQKENI. V lost 2 bases and J lost 2, with 9 bases in between. The CDR3 extends over 15 amino acids. CDR3 residues: CASSPRTQNTGELFF. The DNA of the CDR3 is TGTGCCAGCTCACCAAGGACACAAAACACCGGGGAGCTGTTTTTT.